The 19 T cell receptor beta chains below were found in one sample sequenced in a study of T-cell memory formation after mild COVID-19. TCRdb passed the 5' RACE reads through MiXCR, listing each CDR3 protein once. The sample lists about 270,000 distinct CDR3 sequences; over 15% were seen once. Specimen: PBMCs or a T cell subset sorted from them (not recorded which). Source of these receptors: a man between 18 and 35 years old who had mild COVID-19 (a few samples of this study predate the infection). Cell type and time point are not known.

This clonotype has only a few counts. V is TRBV5-1 and J is TRBJ2-3; weak D call: TRBD2 (5 bases). CDR1 and CDR2 from the germline V gene are SGHRS and YFSETQ. The CDR3 spans 17 residues. Trimming shortened V by 5 bases and J by 2 bases, and 21 bases separated the two germline ends. The CDR3 reads CASRNGVDQTITDTQYF. The CDR3, as DNA: TGCGCCAGCAGGAACGGCGTCGACCAGACTATCACAGATACGCAGTATTTT.

This clonotype was detected a few times. The J gene is TRBJ1-1, the V gene TRBV12-3 or TRBV12-4; D perhaps matches TRBD1 (5 bases). Deletions cut 3 bases from V and 0 bases from J, with 8 bases between. The CDR3 consists of 14 residues. Here the CDR3 DNA reads TGTGCCAGCAGTTTGGACAATTTGAACACTGAAGCTTTCTTT. The encoded protein is CASSLDNLNTEAFF.

This clonotype was detected only a few times. V is TRBV7-9 and J is TRBJ2-5; D is ambiguous. Trimming cost V 5 bases and J 5 bases, with 15 bases left between them. The CDR3 totals 14 residues. CDR1 SEHNR and CDR2 FQNEAQ come from the germline V gene (reference sequence). As DNA, the CDR3 is TGTGCCAGCAGCCCCTCCGCGTTTGGGGAGACCCAGTACTTC. Its protein is CASSPSAFGETQYF.

This clonotype was counted a few times. The rearrangement uses TRBV6-5 and TRBJ2-3, with TRBD2 identical over 9 bases. CDR3 length: 17 amino acids. After removal of 2 bases from V and 0 bases from J, the junction contained 6 bases not matched to a gene. Per germline, CDR1 MNHEY and CDR2 SVGAGI. CDR3 bases: TGTGCCAGCAGTTACGGCGGGGGGGTCCCCAGCACAGATACGCAGTATTTT. Its protein is CASSYGGGVPSTDTQYF.

This clonotype was observed a few times. As DNA, the CDR3 is TGCAGCGCAGAACAGGGGGCTGGAGGTACGCAGTATTTT. Its translation: CSAEQGAGGTQYF. The chain recombines TRBV29-1 with TRBJ2-3; TRBD1 aligns across 9 bases. Looked up from germline, CDR1 is SQVTM and CDR2 is ANQGSEA. Trimming at V came to 7 bases and at J to 8 bases, leaving 10 bases not matched to a gene. CDR3 length: 13 residues.

This clonotype was detected a few times. V is TRBV18 and J is TRBJ2-1; no clear D gene. CDR1 is KGHSH, CDR2 LQKENI, per germline. This CDR3 has 12 amino acids. Trimming stripped 6 bases from V and 10 bases from J, with 13 bases between. The CDR3 region is CASSPVRLEQFF. CDR3 coding DNA: TGTGCCAGCTCGCCTGTGCGTCTAGAGCAGTTCTTC.

The chain recombines TRBV10-1 with TRBJ2-1, with D tentatively TRBD2 (7 bases). The V gene's germline CDR1 is WNHNN and CDR2 SYGVQD (reference sequence). This CDR3 has 14 amino acids. Between the trimmed V and J ends, which lost 8 bases and 10 bases, there was a span of 21 bases. The CDR3 sequence: CASSRTVGRGEQFF. The CDR3 coding sequence is TGCGCCAGCTCCAGGACAGTCGGGCGGGGGGAGCAGTTCTTC.

V and J are TRBV12-3 or TRBV12-4 and TRBJ2-7; weak D call: TRBD2 (6 bases). V was clipped by 5 bases and J by 6 bases, with 20 bases between them. The CDR3 consists of 15 residues. As DNA, the CDR3 is TGTGCCAGCAGTCCCCGTACGGCGGGGTATCCCGAGCAGTACTTC. Translation: CASSPRTAGYPEQYF.

The rearrangement uses TRBV18 and TRBJ2-7; 10 bases match TRBD1. With V trimmed by 3 bases and J by 6 bases, 5 bases remained unmatched. Germline lookup yields CDR1 KGHSH and CDR2 LQKENI. The CDR3 is 14 residues long. The CDR3 nucleotides read TGTGCCAGCTCACCCGACAGGGGGCGGTTCGAGCAGTACTTC. As protein: CASSPDRGRFEQYF.

This clonotype was counted only a few times. The chain links TRBV6-6 to TRBJ2-2, with D possibly being TRBD1 (8 bases). The germline V and J ends were trimmed by 6 bases and 6 bases, with 14 bases remaining between them. In germline, CDR1 is MNHNY, CDR2 SVGAGI (reference sequence). This CDR3 spans 14 amino acids. The CDR3 sequence: CASRPTGGAGELFF. CDR3 sequence (DNA): TGTGCCAGCAGACCCACAGGGGGGGCCGGGGAGCTGTTTTTT.

The chain employs TRBV20-1 and TRBJ2-7, with D perhaps TRBD2 (5 bases). CDR3 size: 14 residues. Trimming stripped 6 bases from V and 1 base from J, with 16 bases between. From germline, CDR1 is DFQATT and CDR2 SNEGSKA (reference sequence). For the CDR3, the DNA is TGCAGTGCCACTAGACGTGACACATCCTACGAGCAGTACTTC. Translating gives CSATRRDTSYEQYF.

This rearrangement joins TRBV5-1 to TRBJ2-6; D is uncertain. This CDR3 is built from 15 residues. Trimming left V 2 bases short and J 3 bases short, with 9 bases between. Germline V gives CDR1 SGHRS, CDR2 YFSETQ. CDR3 in amino acids: CASSFGEVGANVLTF. DNA of the CDR3: TGCGCCAGCAGCTTTGGTGAGGTTGGGGCCAACGTCCTGACTTTC.

The V and J genes are TRBV7-9 and TRBJ2-1; TRBD1 aligns across 7 bases. Germline V gene lookup returns CDR1 SEHNR and CDR2 FQNEAQ (reference sequence). CDR3 length: 12 residues. After removal of 4 bases from V and 11 bases from J, the junction contained 5 bases not matched to a gene. CDR3 coding DNA: TGTGCCAGCAGCTCTGGGACAGAAAAGCAGTTCTTC. It codes for CASSSGTEKQFF.

The chain carries TRBV12-3 or TRBV12-4 and TRBJ1-2; 7 bases match TRBD1. Trimming cost V 7 bases and J 3 bases; bases outside gene matches: 11. This CDR3 is built from 15 residues. DNA of the CDR3: TGTGCCAGCACCTCAGGCACAGGGGTGGACTATGGCTACACCTTC. Its translation is CASTSGTGVDYGYTF.

At least ten counts were recorded for this clonotype. V gene TRBV6-5 combines with J gene TRBJ1-5, with TRBD1 as a possible D gene (5 bases). The germline gives CDR1 MNHEY, CDR2 SVGAGI. Deletions cut 8 bases from V and 4 bases from J, with 12 bases between. This CDR3 comprises 13 residues. Written as DNA, the CDR3 is TGTGCCAGCCAGGGCCGTCCTAATCAGCCCCAGCATTTT. Amino acid sequence: CASQGRPNQPQHF.

This clonotype has more than one count but fewer than ten. The V gene is TRBV4-2, the J gene TRBJ2-5; the match to TRBD2 covers 7 bases. J lost 2 bases, V lost 4 bases, and 7 bases had no gene match. CDR1 is LGHNA and CDR2 is YNFKEQ in the germline V gene. The CDR3 contains 15 residues. CDR3 DNA: TGTGCCAGCAGCCCCCGAAGCGGGACTCAAGAGACCCAGTACTTC. This gives the protein CASSPRSGTQETQYF.

This clonotype was observed a few times. CDR3 sequence: CASSLEWGDEQFF. DNA of the CDR3: TGTGCCAGCAGCTTAGAGTGGGGAGATGAGCAGTTCTTC. The rearrangement links TRBV11-2 to TRBJ2-1; a possible D gene is TRBD2 (5 bases). The CDR3 has 13 residues. Germline V lookup: CDR1 SGHAT, CDR2 FQNNGV. Trimming took 0 bases from V and 8 from J, leaving 8 bases between them.

As DNA, the CDR3 is TGTGCCAGCAGTTTGGGCGGAACAAATCAGCCCCAGCATTTT. Translated, it gives CASSLGGTNQPQHF. The chain is built from TRBV27 and TRBJ1-5; D is unresolved. The germline CDR1 and CDR2 sequences are MNHEY and SMNVEV (reference sequence). Trimming stripped 3 bases from V and 4 bases from J, with 10 bases between. The CDR3 consists of 14 residues.

This clonotype has at least ten counts. The gene calls are TRBV15 and TRBJ2-7; D is perhaps TRBD1 or TRBD2 (5 bases each). The CDR3 is made up of 17 amino acids. Deletions cut 5 bases from V and 1 base from J, with 21 bases between. Germline assignment: CDR1 LNHNV and CDR2 YYDKDF (reference sequence). The CDR3, as DNA: TGTGCCACCAGCGACTACGTCAGGGACGGGGCTTCCTACGAGCAGTACTTC. It yields the protein CATSDYVRDGASYEQYF. Full variable domain (remainder filled in from reference TRBV15 and TRBJ2-7): DAMVIQNPRYQVTQFGKPVTLSCSQTLNHNVMYWYQQKSSQAPKLLFHYYDKDFNNEADTPDNFQSRRPNTSFCFLDIRSPGLGDTAMYLCATSDYVRDGASYEQYFGPGTRLTVT.